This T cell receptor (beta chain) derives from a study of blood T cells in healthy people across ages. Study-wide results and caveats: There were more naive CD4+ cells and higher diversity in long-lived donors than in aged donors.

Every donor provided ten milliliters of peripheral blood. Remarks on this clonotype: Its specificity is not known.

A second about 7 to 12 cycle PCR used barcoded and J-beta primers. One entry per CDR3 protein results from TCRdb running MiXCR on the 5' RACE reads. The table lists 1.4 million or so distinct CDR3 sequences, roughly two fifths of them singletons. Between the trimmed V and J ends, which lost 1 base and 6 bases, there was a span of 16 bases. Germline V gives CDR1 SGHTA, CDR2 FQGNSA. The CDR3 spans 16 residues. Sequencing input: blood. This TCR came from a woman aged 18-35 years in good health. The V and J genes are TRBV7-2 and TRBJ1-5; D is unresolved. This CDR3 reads CASSLGAGSVIQPQHF. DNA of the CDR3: TGTGCCAGCAGCTTAGGGGCGGGGTCCGTAATTCAGCCCCAGCATTTT.